This T cell receptor beta chain was sequenced in a study of cytomegalovirus exposure and HLA in healthy donors. J gave up 7 bases and V 1 base, and 2 bases lay outside the gene matches. Germline V lookup: CDR1 LNHDA, CDR2 SQIVND (reference sequence). This CDR3 is 15 amino acids long. Amplification used 60 Vbeta primers and 13 Jbeta primers. Sequenced by immunoSEQ multiplex PCR; TCRdb stores in-frame clones only, minus some. Among about 190,000 clones listed, 82% were seen once. The sequenced sample consisted of PBMCs. This chain connects TRBV19 to TRBJ2-1; 12 nucleotides match TRBD2. The receptor was isolated from a woman aged 18-29 years in good health and CMV-seronegative. CDR3 bases: TGTGCCAGTAGTATAGCTAGCGGGGGGGCGAATGAGCAGTTCTTC. Translation: CASSIASGGANEQFF.